This T cell receptor beta chain was sequenced for a study of T cells after yellow fever vaccination (dated 2019 in TCRdb). Background on the whole study: The SMART-Seq v4 Ultra Low Input RNA kit was used to prepare libraries from fractions with low cell numbers. The cohort comprised two healthy male donors, one aged 18 to 29 and one aged 30 to 39 years. Blood was drawn at multiple timepoints before and after primary and secondary immunization, with bulk PBMC replicates and cell subsets isolated. To track T-cell clones before and after primary and booster YFV17D yellow fever vaccination, bulk TCR alpha and beta repertoires were sequenced longitudinally. The research as a whole found: Computational filtering was needed because FACS-sorted repertoires could contain abundant contaminating clonotypes from the bulk population. Only a couple of donors were included in the study, so the extent to which the findings can be generalized is limited. Most clones expanded after primary vaccination (96% of CD4 and about 85% of CD8) were re-detected after the booster, suggesting that broad memory maintenance occurred. Compared with the primary T-cell response, the secondary T-cell response was weaker but faster, peaking on day 5 rather than day 15. A small share of clonotypes occurred in both CD4 and CD8 compartments, likely arising from convergent recombination.

Details on this clonotype: Its antigen is currently not known. No base quality values were provided; no much bigger clone lies one nucleotide off.

The treatment or condition label, as the study defines it: live attenuated yellow fever vaccine strain. PBMCs were isolated from peripheral blood using a standard Ficoll-Paque protocol. Dynabeads CD4 and CD8 positive selection kits were used to isolate CD4 and CD8 T-cell fractions. TriZol was used to extract RNA from bulk PBMCs, CD4 and CD8 fractions, and dextramer-positive and dextramer-negative fractions. From the cysteine through the phenylalanine, the CDR3 covers 15 amino acids. The entry retains the CDR3 DNA only, 45 bases that are in frame from base 1. From a lookup of the germline V gene, CDR1 and CDR2 are SGDLS and YYNGEE. The V and J ends are trimmed by 0 bases and 2 bases, leaving 10 bases between them. TCRdb records Illumina NovaSeq 6000 as the sequencer. TCR cDNA was made using 5'RACE template switching, a step that added a universal primer site and unique molecular identifiers. Priming of cDNA synthesis was performed from both the TCR alpha and TCR beta constant segments. Two PCR steps were used to amplify libraries, with sample barcodes and sequencing adapters being added in the second step. Sequencing of libraries was done on Illumina HiSeq 2500 (2x100 bp) or NovaSeq (2x150 bp). On the authors' methods: MIGEC was used to demultiplex reads and collapse the reads into UMI consensus sequences, and MiXCR was used for V(D)J alignment. Vaccine-responding clonotypes were identified with edgeR using replicate PBMC samples, with FDR below 0.01 and a log2 fold change above 5 up to day 15 being required. Bulk clonotypes were assigned CD4 or CD8 identity according to which sequenced CD4 or CD8 repertoire held them at higher abundance. The public reads were reprocessed in TCRdb via fastp at Q25 and MiXCR, keeping in-frame beta chains. Entries that share a CDR3 protein sequence are merged under the most common genes and DNA. TCRdb's processing, not the authors', yielded these V and J calls. This sample lists 150,000 to 200,000 distinct CDR3 sequences; approximately 11% were detected once. The biggest ten clones account for 30% to 45% of the sample.

This sequence uses TRBV9 and TRBJ2-3; the best D guess is TRBD1, with 6 bases matching. The receptor was derived from a young man who received the YFV17D yellow fever vaccine. Specimen: CD8+ T cells sorted from PBMCs, collected 15 days after the yellow fever booster vaccination. At the DNA level, the sequence is TGTGCCAGCAGCGTAGACGGACAGTACACAGATACGCAGTATTTT. This encodes CASSVDGQYTDTQYF.